This T cell receptor beta chain was obtained from a study of blood T cell repertoires in COVID-19. Study-wide background: Acute-phase and convalescent COVID-19 samples originated in the United States, Italy and Spain. Sample material is recorded as cDNA or gDNA derived from T cells, B-cell-depleted T cells, or PBMCs.

This CDR3 is built from 13 residues. The V gene's germline CDR1 is SGHTA and CDR2 FQGTGA. The J segment lost 3 bases and the V segment lost 4 bases, leaving 1 base of the junction unmatched. Original methodology: Cell counts per sample came from amplifying reference gene primers. Assay: immunoSEQ multiplex PCR; the TCRdb copy retains only in-frame clones and omits some. V and J calls and clone size are given by that table; D and trimming were obtained from the DNA. The table lists around 130,000 clones, 70% to 90% of them singletons. This chain uses TRBV7-3 with TRBJ1-2, with TRBD1 matching over 8 bases. Sequenced material: peripheral blood. This TCR was recovered from a man aged 50-59 years with acute or convalescent COVID-19. CDR3 protein: CASSSDRDYGYTF. In nucleotides, the CDR3 is TGTGCCAGCAGCTCGGACAGGGACTATGGCTACACCTTC. Full variable domain (remainder filled in from reference TRBV7-3 and TRBJ1-2): GAGVSQTPSNKVTEKGKYVELRCDPISGHTALYWYRQSLGQGPEFLIYFQGTGAADDSGLPNDRFFAVRPEGSVSTLKIQRTERGDSAVYLCASSSDRDYGYTFGSGTRLTVV.